This passage covers 30 T cell receptor beta chains from one sample sequenced in a study of blood T cell repertoires in COVID-19. Clones were sequenced by immunoSEQ multiplex PCR, and TCRdb holds only the in-frame ones, with some missing. The table records about 70,000 clones, approximately 83% of them present only once. Sequenced input: peripheral blood. The source is a human donor in a cohort sampled during active COVID-19.

CDR3 nucleotides: TGTGCCAGCAGTTTGAGGGACGAGCAGTACTTC. It encodes CASSLRDEQYF. The genes are TRBV28 and TRBJ2-7; D is perhaps TRBD2 (5 bases). The germline V gene encodes CDR1 MDHEN and CDR2 SYDVKM. Trimming took 3 bases from V and 5 from J, leaving 5 bases between them. This CDR3 comprises 11 residues.

The CDR3 DNA sequence: TGTGCCAGCTCACCAACTTCCACCTACGAGCAGTACTTC. Protein product: CASSPTSTYEQYF. The chain recombines TRBV18 with TRBJ2-7, with unresolved D. V lost 2 bases, J lost 2 bases, and 7 bases lay in between. The CDR3 extends over 13 amino acids. CDR1 and CDR2 (germline): KGHSH, LQKENI. The full variable domain, its missing parts supplied by reference TRBV18 and TRBJ2-7, is NAGVMQNPRHLVRRRGQEARLRCSPMKGHSHVYWYRQLPEEGLKFMVYLQKENIIDESGMPKERFSAEFPKEGPSILRIQQVVRGDSAAYFCASSPTSTYEQYFGPGTRLTVT.

The rearrangement uses TRBV7-9 and TRBJ1-1; 7 bases are shared with TRBD1. CDR3 size: 13 residues. Germline V gives CDR1 SEHNR, CDR2 FQNEAQ (reference sequence). The V gene end was trimmed by 1 base and the J gene end by 8 bases; junction bases not matched to a gene: 4. The CDR3 DNA follows: TGTGCCAGCAGCTTAGGATGGACAGGAGAAGCTTTCTTT. Protein sequence: CASSLGWTGEAFF.

This clone was counted a few times. DNA for the CDR3: TGTGCCAGCAGTTATGCAGGGGCTAGGACTGAAGCTTTCTTT. Translation gives CASSYAGARTEAFF. This rearrangement joins TRBV6-5 to TRBJ1-1, with TRBD1 as a possible D gene (6 bases). This CDR3 contains 14 residues. The germline CDR1 and CDR2 sequences are MNHEY and SVGAGI. V was clipped by 3 bases and J by 5 bases, with 13 bases between them.

Worth noting for this clone: Mismatch with germline at one junction end may stem from a read error. V and J are TRBV6-2 or TRBV6-3 and TRBJ2-7; maybe TRBD2 (6 bases). The CDR3 is 12 amino acids. CDR1 and CDR2 from the germline V gene are MNHEY and SVGEGT. CDR3 bases: TGTGCCAGCAGTTACTCCGGGGGAGTACAGGTCTTC. This sequence encodes CASSYSGGVQVF.

The rearrangement uses TRBV18 and TRBJ2-7, with a weak D call TRBD1 (5 bases). Germline lookup yields CDR1 KGHSH and CDR2 LQKENI. The CDR3 has 12 amino acids. V was clipped by 4 bases and J by 5 bases, with 9 bases between them. Written as DNA, the CDR3 is TGTGCCAGCTCACAGGGGTTCGACGAGCAGTACTTC. It translates to CASSQGFDEQYF.

The V call is TRBV5-1, the J call TRBJ1-1; TRBD1 aligns across 7 bases. This CDR3 has 17 residues. V trimming: 2 bases; J trimming: 5 bases; junction bases outside the gene matches: 15. Germline V gene data show CDR1 as SGHRS and CDR2 as YFSETQ. CDR3 nucleotide sequence: TGCGCCAGCAGCTTATACCGGGACAGCTTGGGATTAACTGAAGCTTTCTTT. Translating it yields CASSLYRDSLGLTEAFF.

This rearrangement joins TRBV30 to TRBJ1-6, with 8 nucleotides matching TRBD1. CDR1 and CDR2 from the germline V gene are GTSNPN and SVGIG (reference sequence). The V and J ends lost 1 base and 1 base, in that order; junction bases with no gene match: 6. The CDR3 is 17 residues long. The CDR3 loop is CAWSAPTGGSYNSPLHF. In DNA form, the CDR3 reads TGTGCCTGGAGTGCCCCAACAGGGGGATCCTATAATTCACCCCTCCACTTT. The entire variable domain, with the rest obtained from reference TRBV30 and TRBJ1-6, is as follows: SQTIHQWPATLVQPVGSPLSLECTVEGTSNPNLYWYRQAAGRGLQLLFYSVGIGQISSEVPQNLSASRPQDRQFILSSKKLLLSDSGFYLCAWSAPTGGSYNSPLHFGNGTRLTVT.

This chain connects TRBV9 to TRBJ1-4; the D is unclear. Between the trimmed V and J ends, which lost 0 bases and 3 bases, there was a span of 12 bases. CDR1 SGDLS and CDR2 YYNGEE come from the germline V gene. The CDR3 consists of 16 residues. CDR3 sequence reads: CASSVGGSPPNEKLFF. The CDR3 coding sequence is TGTGCCAGCAGCGTAGGAGGGTCTCCTCCTAATGAAAAACTGTTTTTT.

J is TRBJ1-2 and V is TRBV2; the match to TRBD1 covers 8 bases. V dropped 2 bases and J dropped 2; count of bases not matched to a gene: 4. This CDR3 has 15 amino acids. From germline, CDR1 is SNHLY and CDR2 FYNNEI. CDR3 DNA sequence: TGTGCCAGCAGTGAAAGGCGGACAGGGAACTATGGCTACACCTTC. Its protein is CASSERRTGNYGYTF.

This chain links TRBV3-1 (or the pseudogene TRBV3-2) with TRBJ2-5; 8 positions match TRBD2. V trimming: 0 bases; J trimming: 5 bases; junction bases outside the gene matches: 8. Per the germline V gene, CDR1 is LGHDT and CDR2 is YNNKEL (reference sequence). The CDR3 length is 16 residues. This CDR3 reads CASSQDLERGRETQYF. CDR3 in DNA: TGTGCCAGCAGCCAAGATTTGGAGCGGGGGAGGGAGACCCAGTACTTC.

The V and J genes are TRBV4-3 and TRBJ2-7; TRBD2 agrees at 7 bases. From germline, CDR1 is LGHNA and CDR2 YSLEER. The CDR3 spans 15 residues. Trimming at V came to 3 bases and at J to 3 bases, leaving 8 bases not matched to a gene. CDR3 protein: CASSQETSAYYEQYF. CDR3 sequence (DNA): TGCGCCAGCAGCCAGGAAACTAGCGCCTACTACGAGCAGTACTTC.

The chain uses TRBV20-1 and TRBJ2-2, with 7 bases identical to TRBD1. Germline V gives CDR1 DFQATT, CDR2 SNEGSKA (reference sequence). The V gene end was trimmed by 3 bases and the J gene end by 0 bases; junction bases not matched to a gene: 13. This CDR3 is 18 amino acids long. The CDR3: CSASTHRGWPANTGELFF. Here the CDR3 DNA reads TGCAGTGCTAGTACTCACAGGGGTTGGCCGGCGAACACCGGGGAGCTGTTTTTT.

The V gene is TRBV29-1, the J gene TRBJ2-5; D might be TRBD2 (5 bases). Looked up from germline, CDR1 is SQVTM and CDR2 is ANQGSEA. Trimming took 5 bases from V and 10 from J, leaving 17 bases between them. The CDR3 length is 12 residues. The DNA for the CDR3 is TGCAGCGTTTCTAGAGACCCCGCGGGCCAGTACTTC. Translation: CSVSRDPAGQYF.

The chain joins TRBV5-1 to TRBJ2-4, with D hard to call. Trimming removed 0 bases at V and 8 bases at J, with 3 bases between. Germline CDR1 is SGHRS and CDR2 is YFSETQ. The length of the CDR3 is 11 residues. The DNA for the CDR3 is TGCGCCAGCAGCTTGGCGGACATTCAGTACTTC. It encodes CASSLADIQYF.

The chain carries TRBV7-2 and TRBJ2-3; TRBD2 is a possible D gene (5 bases). The germline V gene has CDR1 SGHTA and CDR2 FQGNSA. Trimming shortened V by 5 bases and J by 5 bases, and 11 bases separated the two germline ends. The CDR3 is 13 amino acids. The CDR3, as DNA: TGTGCCAGCAGCCGAAGCGGCCAAGATACGCAGTATTTT. It specifies CASSRSGQDTQYF.

V and J are TRBV6-5 and TRBJ2-6; tentative D call: TRBD1 (5 bases). Germline V lookup: CDR1 MNHEY, CDR2 SVGAGI. Trimming cost V 11 bases and J 0 bases, with 11 bases left between them. This CDR3 contains 14 residues. CDR3 DNA: TGTGCCGGCTGGGGCGACTCTGGGGCCAACGTCCTGACTTTC. It encodes CAGWGDSGANVLTF.

In DNA form, the CDR3 reads TGCGCCAGCAGTGAGGGACTTAACGGGACAGGGGGCCTAGTGGAGCACTATGGCTACACCTTC. It translates to CASSEGLNGTGGLVEHYGYTF. This rearrangement joins TRBV10-1 to TRBJ1-2, with TRBD1 identical over 12 bases. V was pared by 2 bases and J by 3 bases, with 19 bases of the junction left unmatched. This CDR3 spans 21 amino acids. Germline CDR1 is WNHNN and CDR2 is SYGVQD (reference sequence).

The CDR3 DNA reads as TGTGCCAGCAGTTACCGGGACTACAGAGCCGAGCAGTACTTC. It translates to CASSYRDYRAEQYF. The rearrangement joins TRBV28 to TRBJ2-7; 7 nucleotides agree with TRBD2. CDR3 length: 14 amino acids. The germline V gene encodes CDR1 MDHEN and CDR2 SYDVKM. The junction had 9 bases not matched to a gene; V was cut back by 4 bases and J by 6 bases. The complete variable domain, with remaining parts taken from reference TRBV28 and TRBJ2-7, reads DVKVTQSSRYLVKRTGEKVFLECVQDMDHENMFWYRQDPGLGLRLIYFSYDVKMKEKGDIPEGYSVSREKKERFSLILESASTNQTSMYLCASSYRDYRAEQYFGPGTRLTVT.

This sequence joins TRBV5-6 and TRBJ2-5; 8 nucleotides agree with TRBD1. Germline assignment: CDR1 SGHDT and CDR2 YYEEEE. The CDR3 contains 16 residues. V lost 0 bases to trimming and J lost 4 bases; unmatched junction nucleotides: 8. The CDR3 bases are TGTGCCAGCAGCTTGGGGGCCAGGGGGCGGGGAGAGACCCAGTACTTC. Protein sequence: CASSLGARGRGETQYF.

V gene TRBV7-2 combines with J gene TRBJ1-2; D unclear. Trimming pared 5 bases from V and 2 bases from J, leaving 18 bases between. Germline V CDR1 and CDR2: SGHTA, FQGNSA. The CDR3 spans 16 residues. Here the CDR3 DNA reads TGTGCCAGCAGCCCCCCGCGGCAGCGCCTAAACTATGGCTACACCTTC. This codes for CASSPPRQRLNYGYTF.

The CDR3 DNA is TGTGCCATCAGGACGACAGCTAACTATGGCTACACCTTC. It is translated as CAIRTTANYGYTF. The chain combines TRBV10-3 with TRBJ1-2; the D gene is possibly TRBD1 (5 bases). V lost 6 bases and J 0 bases, leaving 8 bases between the germline ends. The germline gives CDR1 ENHRY, CDR2 SYGVKD. The length of the CDR3 is 13 residues.

V gene TRBV5-5 combines with J gene TRBJ2-6, with no clear D. This CDR3 contains 16 residues. Per germline, CDR1 SGHKS and CDR2 YYEKEE (reference sequence). V lost 1 base, J lost 0 bases, and 8 bases lay in between. The CDR3 sequence: CASSLFSLSGANVLTF. In DNA form, the CDR3 reads TGTGCCAGCAGCTTGTTTAGCCTCTCTGGGGCCAACGTCCTGACTTTC.

This clone was detected only a few times. The gene calls are TRBV5-8 and TRBJ2-2; no firm D call. The CDR3 is made up of 13 amino acids. CDR1 and CDR2 (germline): SGHTS, YDEGEE. The V and J ends lost 4 bases and 5 bases respectively, with 9 bases between them. The CDR3 is CASSPRWTGELFF. In DNA form, the CDR3 reads TGTGCCAGCAGCCCCAGGTGGACCGGGGAGCTGTTTTTT.

The gene calls are TRBV27 and TRBJ2-5; D possibly corresponds to TRBD1 (6 bases). Per the germline V gene, CDR1 is MNHEY and CDR2 is SMNVEV (reference sequence). V was shortened by 2 bases and J by 3 bases, with 13 bases between the two germline ends. The CDR3 runs 15 residues. The CDR3 spells CASSLRTGLKETQYF. The CDR3 nucleotides read TGTGCCAGCAGTTTACGTACAGGGCTTAAAGAGACCCAGTACTTC.

CDR3 residues: CAGQGGGNSPLHF. In nucleotides, the CDR3 is TGTGCCGGCCAGGGGGGTGGCAATTCACCCCTCCACTTT. This sequence joins TRBV28 and TRBJ1-6; 7 nucleotides align to TRBD1. The CDR3 runs to 13 residues. V lost 11 bases and J lost 7; bases outside the gene matches: 8. The germline gives CDR1 MDHEN, CDR2 SYDVKM.

V and J are TRBV30 and TRBJ2-5, with 7 positions matching TRBD1. Germline V CDR1 and CDR2: GTSNPN, SVGIG (reference sequence). This CDR3 is built from 13 residues. V trimming: 3 bases; J trimming: 1 base; junction bases outside the gene matches: 2. The CDR3 DNA follows: TGTGCCTGGAGGAGGGACAGCCAAGAGACCCAGTACTTC. Translating it yields CAWRRDSQETQYF.

V usage is TRBV28 and J usage is TRBJ1-2; 8 bases are a match to TRBD1. The CDR3 contains 13 residues. J lost 4 bases, V lost 6 bases, and 4 bases had no gene match. Germline-derived CDR1 and CDR2 are MDHEN and SYDVKM. This CDR3 is CASRGTGGYGYTF. The CDR3 region has the DNA TGTGCCAGCAGAGGAACAGGGGGCTATGGCTACACCTTC.

J is TRBJ1-1 and V is TRBV5-4, with TRBD1 matching over 7 bases. The CDR3 consists of 13 residues. Losses at the gene ends were 4 bases for V and 4 bases for J; bases not matched to a gene: 4. CDR1 is SGHNT, CDR2 YYREEE, per germline (reference sequence). CDR3 sequence: CASSTGQATEAFF. CDR3 bases: TGTGCCAGCAGCACCGGACAGGCCACTGAAGCTTTCTTT.

The chain employs TRBV28 and TRBJ2-7; maybe TRBD1 (6 bases). The V end was cut by 2 bases, the J end by 0 bases, with 11 bases between. The germline V gene has CDR1 MDHEN and CDR2 SYDVKM. There are 15 residues in the CDR3. Written as DNA, the CDR3 is TGTGCCAGCAGTTTAGGACAGACGAGCTCCTACGAGCAGTACTTC. This sequence encodes CASSLGQTSSYEQYF.